This record concerns one T cell receptor (beta chain) sequence. This sample stems from a study of blood T cell repertoires in COVID-19. Overall study: Specimens from acute and convalescent COVID-19 originated in the United States, Italy and Spain. In each case, the material was cDNA or gDNA derived from T cells, B-cell-depleted T cells, or PBMCs.

CDR1 and CDR2 (germline): SGHTA, FQGNSA. The CDR3 extends over 15 amino acids. V gave up 5 bases and J gave up 8 bases, with 19 bases separating them. Using immunoSEQ multiplex PCR, the repertoire was profiled, and TCRdb retains in-frame clones only, with some absent. In the table there are about 100,000 clones, about nine tenths of which are singletons. The TCR originated in a man aged 50 to 60 with active COVID-19. Sequenced material: peripheral blood. V is TRBV7-2 and J is TRBJ2-1; D may be TRBD2 (6 bases). The CDR3 DNA reads as TGTGCCAGCAGCGCCCCCGGGACTTATGGGGATGAGCAGTTCTTC. Its protein product is CASSAPGTYGDEQFF.